The sequence of this TCR beta chain was determined in a study of blood T cell repertoires in COVID-19 (dated by TCRdb to about 2020). With respect to the entire study: Samples from collaborators originated in the United States, Italy and Spain and spanned both the acute and convalescent phases of COVID-19. The prospective study material was composed of cDNA or gDNA derived from T cells, B-cell-depleted T cells, or PBMCs. Subjects who had been exposed to COVID-19, were actively infected with it, or had recovered from it provided the deeply sampled blood TCRbeta repertoires that made up the dataset. A freely available public database, intended as a resource for researchers studying the immune response to SARS-CoV-2, is where the repertoires were released. Samples were obtained from the ongoing ImmuneRACE study (first 160 participants) and from 1,000 to 1,500 subjects provided by 6 global collaborators. The sample metadata nearly always contained a de-identified subject ID, COVID-19 status, age in years and sex. Where available, HLA class I and class II types were obtained from metadata supplied by the sample provider rather than from assay-based typing. Findings and caveats that apply to the study as a whole: The amount of clinical and demographic metadata varied by source and participant and was provided uncurated.

Each collaborating institution followed its own protocols to collect whole blood in K2EDTA tubes. For TCRbeta analysis, collaborators shipped samples as frozen whole blood, isolated PBMCs, or DNA extracted from either of those sample types. With respect to this clone: Its antigen is still unknown. It has no much larger one-base neighbor in the sample; base qualities were not kept.

TCRbeta CDR3 regions were amplified from genomic DNA using the immunoSEQ Assay, a bias-controlled multiplex PCR. The authors' pipeline ran thus. The number of nucleated cells in each sample was estimated by amplification of reference gene primers within the assay. To quantify the absolute abundance of each unique TCRbeta CDR3 rearrangement, sequence reads were collapsed and filtered. Productive Simpson clonality was computed per sample as the square root of Simpson's diversity index over productive rearrangements. Held by TCRdb, this immuneACCESS table contains in-frame sequences only and omits some clones. Under half of the omission traces to an unresolved V gene where checked; the cause of the rest is unknown. The V and J calls and clone size are taken from that table; D and trimming were inferred from the DNA. The sample yields 350,000 to 450,000 clones; around 84% were counted once. Of the sample, roughly 3.4% falls within the top ten clones.

V and J lose 5 bases and 3 bases, and a span of 14 bases separates them. From the cysteine through the phenylalanine, the CDR3 covers 16 amino acids. Only the CDR3 portion is preserved as DNA: 48 bases, with reading frame beginning at the first base. Looking up the germline V gene yields CDR1 MDHEN and CDR2 SYDVKM. The receptor comes from a woman in her late teens or twenties with acute or convalescent COVID-19. The chain uses TRBV28 and TRBJ1-6; TRBD1 might be the D gene, on 6 matching bases. The sample was peripheral blood. The DNA reads as follows: TGTGCCAGCAGTCCCCGACAGGTCAACTATAATTCACCCCTCCACTTT. Its coded protein is CASSPRQVNYNSPLHF.